Given below is one T cell receptor (beta chain) in context. Its antigen is as yet unknown. This entry comes from a study of T cell responses to AZD1222 COVID-19 vaccine. Study results and limitations: Females made up more of the donors, who were largely white British, and clonal diversity may have come out too low.

Sequenced by immunoSEQ multiplex PCR; TCRdb stores in-frame clones only, minus some. The sample has some 150,000 clones, approximately 88% seen once. This CDR3 spans 16 amino acids. CDR1 and CDR2 (germline): SGDLS, YYNGEE. The V segment lost 3 bases and the J segment 1 base; nucleotides outside the gene matches: 4. The chain is built from TRBV9 and TRBJ2-2, with 9 bases identical to TRBD2. The receptor was isolated from an adult in good health. Sequencing used peripheral blood, obtained on day 0 of AZD1222 vaccination. Here the CDR3 reads CASSASGKVNTGELFF. CDR3 bases: TGTGCCAGCAGCGCTAGCGGGAAGGTGAACACCGGGGAGCTGTTTTTT.